The rows below give T cell receptor beta chains drawn from one sample of a study of vaccination and CD4 T cells after COVID-19. TCRdb re-derived calls from the PCR reads in MiXCR, one entry per CDR3 protein. Of over 20,000 distinct CDR3 sequences listed, more than 25% are singletons. No antigen is known for these receptors. This specimen consisted of CD4+ T cells from blood, cultured in vitro, obtained about 7 months after SARS-CoV-2 vaccination. Receptor source: a human donor who had recovered from COVID-19. Each CDR3 is given without its conserved first and last residue.

V gene	J gene	CDR3 protein
TRBV2	TRBJ2-7	ASRMTYEQY
TRBV5-4	TRBJ2-7	ASSRPGAGRGEQY
TRBV2	TRBJ1-5	ASRTRWGYQPQH
TRBV27	TRBJ2-1	ASSPTVGGGNEQF
TRBV28	TRBJ1-2	ASSFAPLGYT
TRBV20-1	TRBJ2-1	SATTSGPYNEQF
TRBV6-1	TRBJ2-3	ASRGQDRLAGHTQY
TRBV7-2	TRBJ2-1	ASSFSRSNNEQF
TRBV6-1	TRBJ1-2	ASQQGFSSNYGYT
TRBV5-1	TRBJ2-5	ASSSTQGPVGY
TRBV5-5	TRBJ1-1	ASSATGTAIEAF
TRBV29-1	TRBJ1-5	SVVQGYNQPQH
TRBV14	TRBJ1-1	ASSPSGRGRTEAF
TRBV24-1	TRBJ2-2	ATSDYRGAGELF
TRBV20-1	TRBJ2-2	SAQGLVQDGELF
TRBV7-8	TRBJ2-7	ASSPRRERDIEQY
TRBV28	TRBJ1-5	ASKGPSEPQH
TRBV15	TRBJ2-5	ATSRVKQGSGETQY
TRBV19	TRBJ2-3	ASSLARTDTQY
TRBV6-5	TRBJ1-1	ASSYRGRTLGGNTEAF
TRBV7-2	TRBJ2-7	ASRTSGTVSSYEQY
TRBV6-1	TRBJ1-6	ASSRDRMNSPLH
TRBV7-6	TRBJ2-1	ASSAGTGSEQF
TRBV7-8	TRBJ1-1	ASSLDNQKFF
TRBV7-8	TRBJ2-3	ASSFPTGTDTQY
TRBV20-1	TRBJ2-7	SALSDQEQY
TRBV20-1	TRBJ1-3	SARDLRGGGYTIY
TRBV6-1	TRBJ2-3	ASVAASTDTQY
TRBV6-1	TRBJ1-2	ASSEAGQITYGYT
TRBV6-1	TRBJ2-1	ASSRQGEQF
TRBV28	TRBJ1-1	ASSSPGRAGL
TRBV20-1	TRBJ1-1	SAAQGAQNTEAF
TRBV27	TRBJ2-7	ASSMGLALEQY
TRBV19	TRBJ1-5	ASSTRTGWGNQPQH
TRBV6-1	TRBJ1-2	ASSLDRDYGYT
TRBV28	TRBJ2-2	ASSRQGFTGELF
TRBV28	TRBJ1-5	ASSLLGISNQPQH
TRBV7-9	TRBJ2-7	ASSSYPSFYEQY
TRBV20-1	TRBJ2-3	SARTASTDTQY
TRBV27	TRBJ2-1	ASVRLAAGNEQF
TRBV28	TRBJ1-5	ASSEGNNQPQH
TRBV7-9	TRBJ2-3	ASSSTSGRRDTQY